The clone carrying this T cell receptor (beta chain) was recorded once. The assay was immunoSEQ multiplex PCR, and TCRdb's table has in-frame clones only and misses some. This sample has 400,000 to 500,000 clones, with around nine tenths found just once. This record belongs to a study of blood T cell repertoires in COVID-19. Overall study context: Acute and convalescent COVID-19 specimens originated in the United States, Italy and Spain.

Recovered status applied to Cohort 3 donors who had two consecutive negative PCRs. It also applied to those with clearance or with symptom resolution. This TCR was sampled from a woman in her forties who had recovered from COVID-19. Sequencing used PBMCs or T cells enriched from blood (not recorded which).

CDR3 nucleotide sequence: TGTGCCTGGAGGCCCAGGTCCCCTACCCCAGGTCAGTACTTC. This codes for CAWRPRSPTPGQYF. The chain has TRBV30 and TRBJ2-7; D gene ambiguous. Germline assignment: CDR1 GTSNPN and CDR2 SVGIG (reference sequence). The CDR3 sequence is 14 residues long. Trimming took off 3 bases at V and 10 bases at J, with 22 bases between the two ends.